The clone carrying this T cell receptor (beta chain) occurred many times. Primers used for first-strand cDNA, a TRAV- and TRBV-specific set, covered both alpha and beta chains. A roughly 20-cycle PCR with a constant-region primer and V-primer adapter amplified TCRs. TCRdb re-called the reads with MiXCR, one entry per CDR3 protein. The repertoire holds around 83,000 distinct CDR3 sequences, with about 20% as singletons. The germline CDR1 and CDR2 sequences are SNHLY and FYNNEI. V was shortened by 7 bases and J by 3 bases, with 7 bases between the two germline ends. The CDR3 is made up of 11 amino acids. These data come from a study of low-dose radiotherapy and immunotherapy resistance in tumors. Time point described: before trial treatment. Nivolumab, ipilimumab, aspirin, low-dose cyclophosphamide and low-dose radiotherapy were given to donors.

The clonotype comes from a male donor with prostate cancer. The chain uses TRBV2 and TRBJ2-7; D uncertain. Specimen: PBMCs, collected before treatment. The CDR3 DNA reads TGTGCCAGCACCCGAGACTACGAGCAGTACTTC. Its protein product is CASTRDYEQYF.